Listed below are T cell receptor beta chains from one sample, sequenced in a study of shared clonotypes between healthy human individuals. Here immunoSEQ multiplex PCR was the method, and the copy in TCRdb shows in-frame clones only, minus some. The sample contains about 450,000 clones, 65% to 80% of which appear only once. Sequencing input: PBMCs. The receptors come from a woman in her thirties or forties in good health. Some clones in this sample may be carry-over from other donors' samples. Each CDR3 is given with its conserved first and last residue. Fields, in order: V gene, D gene, clone size, J gene, CDR3 DNA, CDR3 protein. D genes are given only for firm matches. Only some rows state a clone size, as once, few, many or a class for expanded clones.

V: TRBV27
D: .
size: .
J: TRBJ1-1
DNA: TGTGCCAGCAGTTTATCGTTTCAGAGGGGTGAAGCTTTCTTT
CDR3: CASSLSFQRGEAFF

V: TRBV6-5
D: .
size: .
J: TRBJ1-3
DNA: TGTGCCAGCAGTTACGGAGGGGTGGCAGGAAACACCATATATTTT
CDR3: CASSYGGVAGNTIYF

V: TRBV15
D: TRBD2
size: once
J: TRBJ2-7
DNA: TGTGCCACCAGCGCCAGACTAGCGGGGGAGAGCACCCACGAGCAGTACTTC
CDR3: CATSARLAGESTHEQYF

V: TRBV5-1
D: .
size: .
J: TRBJ2-2
DNA: TGCGCCAGCAGCCAGACTACGAACACCGGGGAGCTGTTTTTT
CDR3: CASSQTTNTGELFF

V: TRBV7-3
D: .
size: .
J: TRBJ2-7
DNA: TGTGCCAGCAGCGGGATGGGACAAGGGGAGCAGTACTTC
CDR3: CASSGMGQGEQYF

V: TRBV4-3
D: .
size: .
J: TRBJ2-3
DNA: TGCGCCAGCAGTCCGAGGGGGGCCACATATACGCAGTATTTT
CDR3: CASSPRGATYTQYF

V: TRBV25-1
D: .
size: .
J: TRBJ1-4
DNA: TGTGCCAGCAGCGACTCGAATGAAAAACTGTTTTTT
CDR3: CASSDSNEKLFF

V: TRBV15
D: .
size: .
J: TRBJ2-5
DNA: TGTGCCACCAGCAGAGACGATGCTATCCAAGAGACCCAGTACTTC
CDR3: CATSRDDAIQETQYF

V: TRBV11-2
D: TRBD1
size: once
J: TRBJ1-1
DNA: TGTGCCAGCACCCTGGGACAGCTGAACACTGAAGCTTTCTTT
CDR3: CASTLGQLNTEAFF

V: TRBV7-3
D: TRBD2
size: few
J: TRBJ2-3
DNA: TGTGCCAGCAGCGCTAGCGGGAGTAGGACAGATACGCAGTATTTT
CDR3: CASSASGSRTDTQYF

V: TRBV19
D: TRBD1
size: .
J: TRBJ2-2
DNA: TGTGCCAGTACTCTATCAGGGGGCACGAACACCGGGGAGCTGTTTTTT
CDR3: CASTLSGGTNTGELFF

V: TRBV7-9
D: .
size: once
J: TRBJ2-7
DNA: TGTGCCAGCAGCTTGGGGGACGGCTCCTACGAGCAGTACTTC
CDR3: CASSLGDGSYEQYF

V: TRBV11-2
D: .
size: .
J: TRBJ2-2
DNA: TGTGCCAGCAGGACGATTAGAGGACGGACTGCGAACACCGGGGAGCTGTTTTTT
CDR3: CASRTIRGRTANTGELFF